Described below is a single T cell receptor beta chain sequence and its context. In the naive CD8 group, cells lacked CD45RO and were positively selected for CCR7, so terminally differentiated effector memory CD45RA+ cells were left out. These data come from a study of shared clonotypes between healthy human individuals. Generated by immunoSEQ multiplex PCR, the TCRdb table keeps only in-frame clones and is missing some. The table records millions of clones, about 95% of them present only once. The sequence was collected from a man aged 18 to 30 in good health. The specimen sequenced was naive CD8+ T cells sorted from blood.

The CDR3 here is CASNLEEGPEQYF. In nucleotides, the CDR3 is TGTGCCAGCAACCTGGAGGAAGGGCCCGAGCAGTACTTC. The genes are TRBV5-6 and TRBJ2-7; TRBD2 is a possible D gene (5 bases). CDR1 SGHDT and CDR2 YYEEEE come from the germline V gene. The CDR3 has 13 residues. V lost 6 bases, J lost 6 bases, and 16 bases lay in between.